Listed below are T cell receptor beta chains from one sample, sequenced in a study of CD8+ T cells in alopecia areata. Clones were read by immunoSEQ multiplex PCR, and TCRdb kept only the in-frame ones, dropping some. This table has some 120,000 clones, 58% appearing once. Sample: CD4+ T cells sorted from blood, taken at week 0. The receptors originated from a human donor with alopecia areata. The CDR3 runs from the conserved cysteine through the conserved F or W. The order of the fields is V gene, J gene, CDR3 length, D gene, clone size, CDR3 protein, CDR3 DNA. A D gene is named only where the DNA matches it firmly. Size is stated for part of the rows, as once, few or many counts, or as a class when the clone is expanded.

>TRBV7-8|TRBJ2-1|14|NA|NA
CASSIMDGDNEQFF
TGTGCCAGCAGCATAATGGACGGTGACAATGAGCAGTTCTTC
>TRBV9|TRBJ2-3|13|NA|NA
CASSREFTDTQYF
TGTGCCAGCAGCCGGGAGTTCACAGATACGCAGTATTTT
>TRBV6-6|TRBJ1-1|16|NA|NA
CASSYSGGGAGTEAFF
TGTGCCAGCAGTTACTCAGGTGGAGGGGCGGGCACTGAAGCTTTCTTT
>TRBV4-2|TRBJ1-5|17|NA|NA
CASSQVRSGAGNQPQHF
TGTGCCAGCAGCCAAGTGCGTTCAGGGGCGGGGAATCAGCCCCAGCATTTT
>TRBV20-1|TRBJ2-7|11|NA|NA
CSARDPREQYF
TGCAGTGCTAGAGATCCCCGCGAGCAGTACTTC
>TRBV7-2|TRBJ2-3|15|NA|NA
CASSLVGADGDTQYF
TGTGCCAGCAGCTTAGTAGGTGCGGATGGAGATACGCAGTATTTT
>TRBV11-2|TRBJ2-3|12|NA|NA
CASSLGLGVQYF
TGTGCCAGCAGCTTAGGCTTAGGGGTGCAGTATTTT
>TRBV4-1|TRBJ2-3|16|TRBD2|NA
CASSQVLAGETDTQYF
TGCGCCAGCAGCCAAGTGCTAGCGGGAGAAACAGATACGCAGTATTTT
>TRBV7-3|TRBJ1-2|14|NA|NA
CASSLERSSYGYTF
TGTGCCAGCAGCTTAGAGAGGAGTTCCTATGGCTACACCTTC
>TRBV6-5|TRBJ2-7|14|NA|few
CASSYSRDTHEQYF
TGTGCCAGCAGTTACTCGCGGGACACCCACGAGCAGTACTTC
>TRBV7-3|TRBJ1-5|11|NA|NA
CASSPTGPQHF
TGTGCCAGCAGCCCCACCGGGCCCCAGCATTTT
>TRBV5-8|TRBJ1-4|14|NA|NA
CASRRGTDSEKLFF
TGTGCCAGCAGACGCGGGACGGATTCTGAAAAACTGTTTTTT
>TRBV27|TRBJ2-7|17|TRBD2|NA
CASSQTLAGGPVYEQYF
TGTGCCAGCAGTCAAACCCTAGCGGGAGGGCCGGTATACGAGCAGTACTTC
>TRBV5-6|TRBJ1-2|13|TRBD1|few
CASSDRGGYGYTF
TGTGCCAGCAGCGACAGGGGAGGCTATGGCTACACCTTC
>TRBV19|TRBJ2-5|13|TRBD1|NA
CASSGQGLQTQYF
TGTGCCAGTAGCGGACAGGGTCTACAGACCCAGTACTTC
>TRBV30|TRBJ2-7|16|TRBD1|NA
CAWSLAGTGVIDEQYF
TGTGCCTGGAGTTTAGCCGGGACAGGGGTTATTGACGAGCAGTACTTC
>TRBV5-1|TRBJ1-1|15|TRBD1|NA
CASSGGQGMNTEAFF
TGCGCCAGCAGCGGAGGACAGGGGATGAACACTGAAGCTTTCTTT
>TRBV7-2|TRBJ2-7|13|NA|NA
CASSVSRTYEQYF
TGTGCCAGCAGCGTTAGCCGAACCTACGAGCAGTACTTC
>TRBV4-2|TRBJ2-1|17|TRBD2|once
CASSLKTGTSGGDEQFF
TGTGCCAGCAGCCTTAAAACCGGGACTAGCGGGGGTGATGAGCAGTTCTTC
>TRBV6-6|TRBJ2-7|15|NA|few
CASSYSRLGGGEQYF
TGTGCCAGCAGTTACTCGAGGCTCGGGGGCGGCGAGCAGTACTTC
>TRBV15|TRBJ2-1|13|NA|few
CATSRDTYNEQFF
TGTGCCACCAGCAGGGACACATACAATGAGCAGTTCTTC
>TRBV5-1|TRBJ1-1|14|NA|few
CASSLGTVNTEAFF
TGCGCCAGCAGCTTGGGGACAGTGAACACTGAAGCTTTCTTT
>TRBV4-3|TRBJ1-1|14|NA|NA
CASSQGAQNTEAFF
TGCGCCAGCAGCCAAGGAGCTCAGAACACTGAAGCTTTCTTT
>TRBV10-3|TRBJ2-5|17|TRBD1|NA
CAISDQQGTPKGETQYF
TGTGCCATCAGCGACCAACAGGGGACACCGAAGGGAGAGACCCAGTACTTC
>TRBV11-3|TRBJ1-3|15|NA|NA
CASSLDGNSGNTIYF
TGTGCCAGCAGCTTGGACGGGAACTCTGGAAACACCATATATTTT
>TRBV19|TRBJ2-1|14|TRBD2|few
CASSGEGLVNEQFF
TGTGCCAGTAGTGGGGAGGGATTAGTCAATGAGCAGTTCTTC
>TRBV5-6|TRBJ2-2|15|NA|NA
CASSLFSLDTGELFF
NA
>TRBV6-5|TRBJ1-6|13|NA|NA
CASSPGRNSPLHF
TGTGCCAGCAGCCCGGGACGGAATTCACCCCTCCACTTT
>TRBV4-1|TRBJ2-2|17|NA|NA
CASSQMDMGFATGELFF
TGCGCCAGCAGCCAGATGGACATGGGATTTGCCACCGGGGAGCTGTTTTTT
>TRBV25-1|TRBJ1-6|15|TRBD1|NA
CASSEYLGQNSPLHF
TGTGCCAGCAGTGAATATCTGGGACAGAATTCACCCCTCCACTTT
>TRBV4-1|TRBJ2-2|14|NA|NA
CASSQERNTGELFF
TGCGCCAGCAGCCAAGAAAGGAACACCGGGGAGCTGTTTTTT
>TRBV5-1|TRBJ2-1|11|NA|once
CASSSLREQFF
TGCGCCAGCAGCTCATTACGTGAGCAGTTCTTC
>TRBV6-6|TRBJ2-1|16|TRBD1|NA
CASSYSPRRQGDEQFF
TGTGCCAGCAGTTACTCCCCGAGGAGACAGGGTGATGAGCAGTTCTTC
>TRBV30|TRBJ1-2|12|NA|NA
CAWSLTDYGYTF
TGTGCCTGGAGTCTGACGGACTATGGCTACACCTTC
>TRBV7-9|TRBJ2-3|14|NA|NA
CASSLRDGADTQYF
TGTGCCAGCAGCCTCCGAGATGGGGCAGATACGCAGTATTTT
>TRBV29-1|TRBJ2-7|11|NA|NA
CSVGTAYEQYF
TGCAGCGTTGGTACAGCCTACGAGCAGTACTTC
>TRBV5-1|TRBJ2-7|11|NA|few
CASSFSYEQYF
TGCGCCAGCAGCTTCTCCTACGAGCAGTACTTC
>TRBV27|TRBJ2-2|13|TRBD1|NA
CASSRQGTGELFF
TGTGCCAGCAGTAGACAGGGGACCGGGGAGCTGTTTTTT
>TRBV19|TRBJ2-1|15|NA|NA
CASSMGRATYNEQFF
TGTGCCAGTAGTATGGGACGGGCAACCTACAATGAGCAGTTCTTC
>TRBV18|TRBJ2-7|15|TRBD1|NA
CASSPRQGHSYEQYF
TGTGCCAGCTCACCCCGACAGGGACACTCTTACGAGCAGTACTTC
>TRBV6-1|TRBJ1-6|14|NA|NA
CASSRTGGNSPLHF
TGTGCCAGCAGTCGTACAGGAGGGAATTCACCCCTCCACTTT
>TRBV6-5|TRBJ1-2|13|NA|NA
CASSSDSNYGYTF
TGTGCCAGCAGCTCCGACAGTAACTATGGCTACACCTTC
>TRBV2|TRBJ2-1|13|NA|NA
CASSELRDGEQFF
TGTGCCAGCAGTGAACTTCGGGACGGTGAGCAGTTCTTC
>TRBV5-1|TRBJ1-4|15|NA|NA
CASSLRHATNEKLFF
TGCGCCAGCAGCTTACGACACGCAACTAATGAAAAACTGTTTTTT
>TRBV5-4|TRBJ1-2|16|TRBD1|NA
CASSLGGQGTGEGYTF
TGTGCCAGCAGCTTGGGAGGACAGGGAACGGGCGAGGGCTACACCTTC
>TRBV7-2|TRBJ2-1|16|TRBD2|NA
CASSPFLAGGGDEQFF
TGTGCCAGCAGCCCGTTTCTAGCGGGGGGTGGGGATGAGCAGTTCTTC
>TRBV7-2|TRBJ2-5|13|NA|NA
CASSPGVAETQYF
TGTGCCAGCAGCCCCGGGGTAGCAGAGACCCAGTACTTC
>TRBV27|TRBJ1-1|14|NA|NA
CASSLGRGLGEAFF
TGTGCCAGCAGTTTAGGCCGGGGGCTTGGTGAAGCTTTCTTT
>TRBV2|TRBJ2-7|14|TRBD1|few
CASGSQGGPYEQYF
TGTGCCAGCGGATCTCAAGGGGGCCCCTACGAGCAGTACTTC
>TRBV4-2|TRBJ2-2|16|TRBD2|NA
CASSQVARGGTGELFF
TGTGCCAGCAGCCAAGTTGCCCGGGGGGGCACCGGGGAGCTGTTTTTT
>TRBV5-1|TRBJ2-3|14|NA|NA
CASSAPGSTDTQYF
TGCGCCAGCAGCGCCCCGGGTAGCACAGATACGCAGTATTTT
>TRBV29-1|TRBJ2-1|11|NA|NA
CSVAETKEQFF
TGCAGCGTTGCCGAGACTAAAGAGCAGTTCTTC
>TRBV10-2|TRBJ2-3|14|NA|NA
CASSDAGSADTQYF
TGCGCCAGCAGTGATGCCGGGAGTGCAGATACGCAGTATTTT
>TRBV2|TRBJ1-1|16|NA|NA
CASSEAGRSFNTEAFF
TGTGCCAGCAGTGAAGCCGGGAGATCCTTTAACACTGAAGCTTTCTTT
>TRBV29-1|TRBJ2-1|15|TRBD1|few
CSVESGTGIDNEQFF
TGCAGCGTTGAGTCCGGGACAGGGATAGACAATGAGCAGTTCTTC
>TRBV2|TRBJ2-1|15|TRBD2|NA
CASSDNSGRGNEQFF
TGTGCCAGCAGTGATAATAGCGGGAGGGGGAATGAGCAGTTCTTC